A single sample is the source of the 15 T cell receptor beta chains below, sequenced in a study of T cell repertoires in cytomegalovirus infection. For these receptors, no antigen is known. TCRdb redid the calling of the reads with MiXCR, one entry per CDR3 protein. Here the sample spans 350,000 to 400,000 distinct CDR3 sequences, around a third being singletons. This sample comprised cultured PBMCs, obtained from culture after CMV antigen stimulation. Receptor source: a human donor in good health (CMV status not recorded). Some clones in this sample may be carry-over from other donors' samples.

This clonotype was seen at least ten times. V and J are TRBV7-2 and TRBJ2-7; D is possibly TRBD1 (6 bases). Germline V gives CDR1 SGHTA, CDR2 FQGNSA. V gave up 5 bases and J gave up 2 bases, with 13 bases separating them. The CDR3 sequence is 14 residues long. The CDR3: CASSRTGSPYEQYF. DNA for the CDR3: TGTGCCAGCAGCCGTACAGGGAGCCCCTACGAGCAGTACTTC.

Only a few counts were recorded for this clonotype. The chain has TRBV6-5 and TRBJ1-1, with D tentatively TRBD1 (6 bases). V lost 5 bases and J 12 bases, leaving 19 bases between the germline ends. Germline values: CDR1 MNHEY, CDR2 SVGAGI. CDR3 length equals 13 residues. The CDR3 coding sequence is TGTGCCAGCAGTCCTACTGGCGGACAGCACCCTTTCTTT. This sequence encodes CASSPTGGQHPFF.

A few counts support this clonotype. The chain couples TRBV20-1 to TRBJ1-6; TRBD1 aligns across 11 bases. There are 15 residues in the CDR3. V lost 1 base to trimming and J lost 8 bases; unmatched junction nucleotides: 4. From germline, CDR1 is DFQATT and CDR2 SNEGSKA (reference sequence). This chain's CDR3 is CSARVPGQGDSPLHF. Here the CDR3 DNA reads TGCAGTGCTAGAGTCCCGGGACAGGGGGATTCACCCCTCCACTTT.

This clonotype was observed once. This chain connects TRBV12-3 or TRBV12-4 to TRBJ2-1, with 10 bases matching TRBD2. Trimming removed 3 bases from V and 7 bases from J; junction bases left unmatched: 9. The length of the CDR3 is 16 residues. CDR3 nucleotides: TGTGCCAGCAGTTTTTTGGGGAGCGGGAGGGTAAATGAGCAGTTCTTC. Protein sequence: CASSFLGSGRVNEQFF.

This clonotype was recorded at least ten times. The J gene is TRBJ1-2, the V gene TRBV20-1; 12 bases line up with TRBD1. CDR1 DFQATT and CDR2 SNEGSKA come from the germline V gene (reference sequence). The CDR3 is 12 residues long. After removal of 8 bases from V and 8 bases from J, the junction contained 6 bases not matched to a gene. CDR3 DNA: TGCAGTATTCCGGGACAGGGGGCGGGCTACACCTTC. This codes for CSIPGQGAGYTF.

The chain has TRBV7-9 and TRBJ2-1, with 7 positions matching TRBD2. Germline V lookup: CDR1 SEHNR, CDR2 FQNEAQ (reference sequence). J was trimmed by 0 bases and V by 4 bases; bases with no gene match: 6. The CDR3 spans 16 residues. The CDR3 spells CASSSVLAASYNEQFF. In DNA, the CDR3 is TGTGCCAGCAGCTCCGTCCTAGCGGCCTCCTACAATGAGCAGTTCTTC.

This clonotype was detected a few times. This chain joins TRBV6-2 or TRBV6-3 and TRBJ2-1; tentative D call: TRBD2 (6 bases). CDR1 and CDR2 from the germline V gene are MNHEY and SVGEGT. V was shortened by 6 bases and J by 0 bases, with 15 bases between the two germline ends. CDR3 size: 16 residues. CDR3 bases: TGTGCCAGCAGCCTTTCTAGCGCTAGCTCCTACAATGAGCAGTTCTTC. Protein: CASSLSSASSYNEQFF.

This clonotype was picked up many times. The genes are TRBV7-2 and TRBJ2-1; D ambiguous. The CDR3 has 12 amino acids. The germline V and J ends were trimmed by 4 bases and 9 bases, with 10 bases remaining between them. Per germline, CDR1 SGHTA and CDR2 FQGNSA. The CDR3 reads CASSSFRIEQFF. The CDR3 region has the DNA TGTGCCAGCAGCTCCTTCCGGATTGAGCAGTTCTTC.

This clonotype was observed a handful of times. The gene calls are TRBV7-9 and TRBJ1-3; tentatively, D is TRBD1 (5 bases). The germline V gene encodes CDR1 SEHNR and CDR2 FQNEAQ (reference sequence). V was cut by 5 bases and J by 2 bases, with 16 bases left in between. The CDR3 has 16 residues. The CDR3 reads CASSIILGTTGNTIYF. For the CDR3, the DNA is TGTGCCAGCAGCATAATACTGGGGACGACTGGAAACACCATATATTTT.

The genes are TRBV7-2 and TRBJ2-1; 9 bases fit TRBD2. CDR3 length: 16 residues. Unmatched junction bases numbered 11, after V lost 7 bases and J lost 4 bases. The germline CDR1 and CDR2 sequences are SGHTA and FQGNSA. CDR3 sequence (DNA): TGTGCCAGCACCCCCGCCCCACTAGCGGGTTACAATGAGCAGTTCTTC. It is translated as CASTPAPLAGYNEQFF.

This clonotype was seen a handful of times. The chain uses TRBV7-2 and TRBJ2-2; 10 bases match TRBD2. The CDR3 length is 18 residues. Losses at the gene ends were 0 bases for V and 1 base for J; bases not matched to a gene: 5. Germline loops: CDR1 SGHTA, CDR2 FQGNSA. In DNA form, the CDR3 reads TGTGCCAGCAGCTTAGCGCTAGCGGGAGTAATGAACACCGGGGAGCTGTTTTTT. Translated, it gives CASSLALAGVMNTGELFF.

This clonotype was detected once. The V call is TRBV9, the J call TRBJ2-7, with TRBD1 identical over 9 bases. CDR3 length: 13 residues. V shed 5 bases, J shed 3 bases, and the junction held 3 bases outside the gene matches. Germline-derived CDR1 and CDR2 are SGDLS and YYNGEE. The CDR3 spells CASSGQGNYEQYF. CDR3 nucleotide sequence: TGTGCCAGCAGTGGACAGGGGAACTACGAGCAGTACTTC. Drawing the rest from reference TRBV9 and TRBJ2-7, the complete variable domain is DSGVTQTPKHLITATGQRVTLRCSPRSGDLSVYWYQQSLDQGLQFLIQYYNGEERAKGNILERFSAQQFPDLHSELNLSSLELGDSALYFCASSGQGNYEQYFGPGTRLTVT.

The V and J genes are TRBV3-1 and TRBJ2-5; 8 bases agree with TRBD2. With V trimmed by 10 bases and J by 5 bases, 18 bases remained unmatched. This CDR3 has 16 amino acids. The germline gives CDR1 LGHDT, CDR2 YNNKEL (reference sequence). The CDR3 DNA reads as TGTGCCATCGACGATAATGGAGCGGGAGTTGTTGAGACCCAGTACTTC. Its translation is CAIDDNGAGVVETQYF.

This clonotype was found many times. The chain employs TRBV20-1 and TRBJ2-7, with D possibly being TRBD2 (5 bases). The V gene's germline CDR1 is DFQATT and CDR2 SNEGSKA (reference sequence). The CDR3 has 12 residues. Between the trimmed V and J ends, which lost 1 base and 6 bases, there was a span of 10 bases. CDR3 coding DNA: TGCAGTGCTAGAGCGGGGTTTGGCGAGCAGTACTTC. Translating gives CSARAGFGEQYF.

The chain employs TRBV3-1 and TRBJ2-1; D not resolved. The CDR3 is made up of 12 amino acids. Germline V gene sequence: CDR1 LGHDT, CDR2 YNNKEL (reference sequence). Trimming took 2 bases from V and 7 from J, leaving 6 bases between them. This chain's CDR3 is CASSQLGNEQFF. The DNA for the CDR3 is TGTGCCAGCAGCCAATTAGGGAATGAGCAGTTCTTC.